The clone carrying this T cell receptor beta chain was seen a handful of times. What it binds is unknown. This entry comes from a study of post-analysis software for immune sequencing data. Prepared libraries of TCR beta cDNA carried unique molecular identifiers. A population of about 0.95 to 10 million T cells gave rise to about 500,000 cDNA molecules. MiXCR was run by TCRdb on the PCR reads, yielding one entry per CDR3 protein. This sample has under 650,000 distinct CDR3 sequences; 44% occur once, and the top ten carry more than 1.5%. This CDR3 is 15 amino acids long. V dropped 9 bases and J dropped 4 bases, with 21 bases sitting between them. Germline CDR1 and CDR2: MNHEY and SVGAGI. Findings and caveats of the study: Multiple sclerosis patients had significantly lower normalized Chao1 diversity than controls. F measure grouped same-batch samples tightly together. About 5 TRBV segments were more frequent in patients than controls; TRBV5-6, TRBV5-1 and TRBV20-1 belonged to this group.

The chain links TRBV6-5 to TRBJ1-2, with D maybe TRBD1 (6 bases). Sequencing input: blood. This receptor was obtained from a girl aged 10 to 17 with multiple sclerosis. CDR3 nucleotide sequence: TGTGCCAGTGGCCCCTCCAGGGGTCTCCCCTATGGCTACACCTTC. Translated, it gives CASGPSRGLPYGYTF.